Presented here are 21 T cell receptor beta chains from one specimen sequenced in a study of blood T cells in healthy people across ages. Together with a sample-barcoded 5' primer, a J-beta primer mix was included in a second PCR lasting about 7 to 11 cycles. MiXCR, applied by TCRdb to the 5' RACE reads, yields one record per CDR3 protein. The sample contains 700,000 to 850,000 distinct CDR3 sequences, about 53% of which appear only once. Sequencing used blood. These receptors originate from a man aged 80 or over in good health.

The chain is built from TRBV20-1 and TRBJ1-2; maybe TRBD1 (5 bases). The CDR3 contains 12 residues. CDR1 and CDR2 (germline): DFQATT, SNEGSKA (reference sequence). Between the trimmed V and J ends, which lost 8 bases and 3 bases, there was a span of 13 bases. As DNA, the CDR3 is TGCAGTCCTGCAGGGATCGACTATGGCTACACCTTC. Translated, it gives CSPAGIDYGYTF.

In this sample, this clonotype turned up many times. The CDR3 DNA follows: TGCGCCAGCAGCTTGGTGGAGGGGGCTCGTTACGAGCAGTACTTC. This encodes CASSLVEGARYEQYF. The V gene is TRBV5-1, the J gene TRBJ2-7, with D possibly matching TRBD1 (7 bases). Trimming took 0 bases from V and 4 from J, leaving 14 bases between them. Germline V CDR1 and CDR2: SGHRS, YFSETQ. The CDR3 loop spans 15 amino acids.

Concerning this clonotype itself: Because it lacks the conserved phenylalanine or tryptophan at the end, this CDR3 is likely a read error. This sequence joins TRBV7-9 and TRBJ2-3; D is tentatively TRBD1 or TRBD2 (7 bases each). Germline assignment: CDR1 SEHNR and CDR2 FQNEAQ (reference sequence). Trimming left V 3 bases short and J 1 base short, with 14 bases between. The CDR3 sequence is 16 residues long. CDR3 sequence (DNA): TGTGCCAGCAGCTTTGCGACAGGGAGGGGCACAGATACGCAGTATTCT. Amino acid sequence: CASSFATGRGTDTQYS.

V gene TRBV4-3 combines with J gene TRBJ2-1; D ambiguous. Germline loops: CDR1 LGHNA, CDR2 YSLEER. The CDR3 sequence is 16 residues long. The germline V and J ends were trimmed by 1 base and 11 bases, with 21 bases remaining between them. The CDR3 DNA follows: TGCGCCAGCAGCCAAGGCGGCCTACCGATATCCGGCCAGCAGTTCTTC. Translating it yields CASSQGGLPISGQQFF.

CDR3 in DNA: TGTGCCAGCAGTTGGAGGGACAGGGGAAACTATGGCTACACCTTC. Encoded protein: CASSWRDRGNYGYTF. The chain recombines TRBV27 with TRBJ1-2, with 10 bases aligning to TRBD1. V dropped 4 bases and J dropped 2; count of bases not matched to a gene: 4. CDR3 size: 15 residues. Germline V CDR1 and CDR2: MNHEY, SMNVEV (reference sequence).

The rearrangement links TRBV29-1 to TRBJ2-5, with TRBD2 as a possible D gene (5 bases). V was cut by 6 bases and J by 3 bases, with 5 bases left in between. Looked up from germline, CDR1 is SQVTM and CDR2 is ANQGSEA. The CDR3 is made up of 10 amino acids. The CDR3: CSVTKETQYF. The CDR3 DNA reads TGCAGCGTGACTAAAGAGACCCAGTACTTC.

This clonotype has ten or more counts. This chain links TRBV7-2 with TRBJ2-3; 7 bases align to TRBD2. V was pared by 1 base and J by 4 bases, with 5 bases of the junction left unmatched. From germline, CDR1 is SGHTA and CDR2 FQGNSA. This CDR3 has 15 residues. The CDR3 sequence: CASSLVAGAADTQYF. The CDR3 DNA is TGTGCCAGCAGCTTAGTGGCGGGAGCGGCAGATACGCAGTATTTT.

The chain combines TRBV3-1 with TRBJ2-4; 8 bases map to TRBD2. The J call is doubtful: the DNA matches TRBJ2-7 better. CDR1 is LGHDT and CDR2 is YNNKEL in the germline V gene (reference sequence). This CDR3 spans 13 amino acids. The CDR3 reads CASSLYGLAEQYF. CDR3 DNA: TGTGCCAGCAGCCTTTACGGACTAGCCGAGCAGTACTTC.

The rearrangement joins TRBV2 to TRBJ1-6; TRBD1 matches 9 bases. The J segment lost 4 bases and the V segment lost 5 bases, leaving 3 bases of the junction unmatched. Germline loops: CDR1 SNHLY, CDR2 FYNNEI. The CDR3 is 15 amino acids. The CDR3 bases are TGTGCCAGCAGTACGGACAGGGGATATAATTCACCCCTCCACTTT. Amino acids: CASSTDRGYNSPLHF.

The J gene is TRBJ2-7, the V gene TRBV27; no clear D. Germline V gene lookup returns CDR1 MNHEY and CDR2 SMNVEV (reference sequence). The CDR3 contains 14 residues. The ends were cut back, 1 base at V and 3 bases at J, with 10 bases in the middle. The CDR3 is CASSLFPAHYEQYF. The CDR3 DNA reads as TGTGCCAGCAGTTTATTCCCGGCCCACTACGAGCAGTACTTC.

The CDR3 is CSASRGQGDNQPQHF. The CDR3 region has the DNA TGCAGTGCTAGTCGGGGGCAGGGGGACAATCAGCCCCAGCATTTT. The rearrangement links TRBV20-1 to TRBJ1-5; the match to TRBD1 covers 7 bases. Germline CDR1 reads DFQATT; CDR2 reads SNEGSKA (reference sequence). This CDR3 is 15 amino acids long. J was trimmed by 3 bases and V by 3 bases; bases with no gene match: 8.

V and J are TRBV7-3 and TRBJ2-1, with D hard to call. CDR1 SGHTA and CDR2 FQGTGA come from the germline V gene. The V end was cut by 2 bases, the J end by 5 bases, with 7 bases between. CDR3 length: 13 residues. CDR3 sequence reads: CASSLGIDNEQFF. The CDR3 DNA sequence: TGTGCCAGCAGCTTAGGTATCGACAATGAGCAGTTCTTC.

This clonotype has more than one count but fewer than ten. This chain joins TRBV20-1 and TRBJ2-7; 10 bases agree with TRBD2. V trimming: 3 bases; J trimming: 3 bases; junction bases outside the gene matches: 5. CDR1 DFQATT and CDR2 SNEGSKA come from the germline V gene (reference sequence). CDR3 length equals 14 residues. The CDR3: CSASPSGRLYEQYF. The CDR3 coding sequence is TGCAGTGCTAGTCCTAGCGGGAGACTCTACGAGCAGTACTTC.

This clonotype was detected only a few times. This rearrangement joins TRBV11-2 to TRBJ2-3; 13 nucleotides align to TRBD2. Germline V gene data show CDR1 as SGHAT and CDR2 as FQNNGV. V lost 5 bases, J lost 2 bases, and 10 bases stayed unmatched. The length of the CDR3 is 18 residues. CDR3 coding DNA: TGTGCCAGCAGCGCACGGAGGACTAGCGGGAGCCCCACAGATACGCAGTATTTT. It encodes CASSARRTSGSPTDTQYF.

As to this clonotype: One base away lies a much larger clone, so this may be a sequencing read error. This chain joins TRBV29-1 and TRBJ2-1; D is undetermined. CDR1 is SQVTM, CDR2 ANQGSEA, per germline. There are 10 residues in the CDR3. Trimming stripped 4 bases from V and 9 bases from J, with 7 bases between. Here the CDR3 DNA reads TGCAGCGTTGGGGTGAGTGAGCAGTTCTTC. Translated: CSVGVSEQFF.

V usage is TRBV4-2 and J usage is TRBJ2-7; unclear D gene. Germline V gives CDR1 LGHNA, CDR2 YNFKEQ. The CDR3 covers 13 residues. V was shortened by 1 base and J by 6 bases, with 10 bases between the two germline ends. The CDR3 protein is CASSQGVSGEQYF. As DNA, the CDR3 is TGTGCCAGCAGCCAAGGAGTGAGTGGCGAGCAGTACTTC.

V and J are TRBV2 and TRBJ1-4; TRBD1 aligns across 11 bases. V gave up 8 bases and J gave up 11 bases; unmatched junction bases: 7. In germline, CDR1 is SNHLY, CDR2 FYNNEI. This CDR3 comprises 13 residues. CDR3 coding DNA: TGTGCCAGCCAACAGGGACAGGGGGGCAAACTGTTTTTT. This gives the protein CASQQGQGGKLFF.

This clonotype was observed a few times. The V and J genes are TRBV7-8 and TRBJ2-7, with no clear D. The CDR3 extends over 14 amino acids. CDR1 and CDR2 (germline): SGHVS, FQNEAQ. The V gene lost 2 bases and the J gene lost 4 bases, with 12 bases spanning the gap. This CDR3 is CASSLRTGLYEQYF. CDR3 coding DNA: TGTGCCAGCAGCTTAAGGACGGGTTTGTACGAGCAGTACTTC.

This rearrangement joins TRBV20-1 to TRBJ2-1, with 8 bases lining up with TRBD2. The V and J ends lost 7 bases and 5 bases, in that order; junction bases with no gene match: 16. Germline V gene data show CDR1 as DFQATT and CDR2 as SNEGSKA (reference sequence). CDR3 length equals 16 residues. The DNA of the CDR3 is TGCAGTGTAACGAGAGGGAGTAGCGGGATCCACAATGAGCAGTTCTTC. Residues: CSVTRGSSGIHNEQFF.

The chain is built from TRBV7-3 and TRBJ2-3; 12 bases match TRBD1. The germline V gene has CDR1 SGHTA and CDR2 FQGTGA. V lost 1 base to trimming and J lost 1 base; unmatched junction nucleotides: 6. The CDR3 is 18 amino acids. CDR3: CASSLKGQGALGTDTQYF. DNA for the CDR3: TGTGCCAGCAGCTTAAAGGGACAGGGGGCGCTTGGCACAGATACGCAGTATTTT.

This chain joins TRBV7-2 and TRBJ2-3; D may be TRBD1 (6 bases). Germline lookup yields CDR1 SGHTA and CDR2 FQGNSA. The V gene lost 3 bases and the J gene lost 6 bases, with 13 bases spanning the gap. The CDR3 contains 14 residues. The CDR3 here is CASSFDRLRDTQYF. For the CDR3, the DNA is TGTGCCAGCAGCTTTGACAGGCTCAGGGATACGCAGTATTTT.